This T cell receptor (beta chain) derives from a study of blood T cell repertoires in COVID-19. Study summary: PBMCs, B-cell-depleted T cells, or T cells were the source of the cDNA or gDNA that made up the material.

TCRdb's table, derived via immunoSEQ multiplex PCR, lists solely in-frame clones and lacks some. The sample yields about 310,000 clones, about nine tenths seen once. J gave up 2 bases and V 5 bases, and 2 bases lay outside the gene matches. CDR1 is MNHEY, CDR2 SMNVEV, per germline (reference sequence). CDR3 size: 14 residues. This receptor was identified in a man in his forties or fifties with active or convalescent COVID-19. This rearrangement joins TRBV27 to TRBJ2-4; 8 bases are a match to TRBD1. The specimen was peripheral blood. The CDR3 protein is CASSRTGPKNIQYF. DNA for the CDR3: TGTGCCAGCAGTCGGACAGGGCCCAAAAACATTCAGTACTTC.